The 25 T cell receptor beta chains listed next were all sequenced from one sample in a study of T cells expressing NK-cell markers. With the 5' RACE reads reprocessed, TCRdb shows one record per CDR3 protein and no DNA. This listing includes 120,000 to 150,000 distinct CDR3 sequences. Sequencing input: blood T cells: a sorted CD56 or NKG2C T cell subset, CD4+ or CD8+ T cells, or bulk PBMC T cells (not recorded which). Receptor source: a man in his late teens or twenties in good health.

The chain uses TRBV14 and TRBJ2-2; the TRBD2 assignment by TCRdb is unverifiable without DNA. This CDR3 spans 20 amino acids. Germline V gene lookup returns CDR1 SGHDN and CDR2 FVKESK. CDR3 amino acids: CASSQKVGLAGVSSPGELFF.

This chain connects TRBV15 to TRBJ2-2; TCRdb gives TRBD2 as the D gene, but with no DNA this cannot be confirmed. Germline CDR1 LNHNV, CDR2 YYDKDF (reference sequence). The CDR3 sequence is 17 residues long. This CDR3 reads CATSRELAGGPSGELFF.

The chain uses TRBV5-4 and TRBJ2-3; TCRdb selects TRBD1, and the lack of DNA leaves this call unchecked. Germline V gene lookup returns CDR1 SGHNT and CDR2 YYREEE (reference sequence). The CDR3 is made up of 16 amino acids. This CDR3 is CASSFRDPGITDTQYF. The full variable domain, its missing parts supplied by reference TRBV5-4 and TRBJ2-3, is ETGVTQSPTHLIKTRGQQVTLRCSSQSGHNTVSWYQQALGQGPQFIFQYYREEENGRGNFPPRFSGLQFPNYSSELNVNALELDDSALYLCASSFRDPGITDTQYFGPGTRLTVL.

The chain joins TRBV5-1 to TRBJ2-1; the D call from TCRdb, TRBD1, cannot be confirmed without DNA. CDR1 SGHRS and CDR2 YFSETQ come from the germline V gene. The CDR3 is made up of 15 amino acids. CDR3: CASSLGVLTGVEQFF.

This chain connects TRBV6-5 to TRBJ2-3. Germline CDR1 reads MNHEY; CDR2 reads SVGAGI. CDR3 size: 13 residues. CDR3 sequence reads: CASSYQLTDTQYF.

The chain employs TRBV6-5 and TRBJ2-5. This CDR3 region has 14 residues. Germline assignment: CDR1 MNHEY and CDR2 SVGAGI. CDR3 protein: CASSYGSEQETQYF.

The rearrangement joins TRBV7-3 to TRBJ2-2. Germline V lookup: CDR1 SGHTA, CDR2 FQGTGA. The CDR3 sequence is 13 residues long. The CDR3 sequence is CASSLGFGGELFF.

This rearrangement joins TRBV15 to TRBJ2-5; absent DNA, TCRdb's TRBD1 call cannot be checked. The CDR3 spans 16 residues. In germline, CDR1 is LNHNV, CDR2 YYDKDF (reference sequence). The CDR3 loop reads CATSRDGGENQETQYF.

V usage is TRBV27 and J usage is TRBJ2-3; TCRdb names TRBD1, which stays unverified in the absence of DNA. Germline lookup yields CDR1 MNHEY and CDR2 SMNVEV (reference sequence). The CDR3 extends over 14 amino acids. The CDR3 is CASSSEGRTDTQYF.

The V gene is TRBV3-1, the J gene TRBJ2-7; TCRdb calls TRBD1, which cannot be checked without DNA. Germline CDR1 reads LGHDT; CDR2 reads YNNKEL (reference sequence). The CDR3 is 17 residues long. The CDR3 is CASSQTLSGTLSYEQYF.

V is TRBV20-1 and J is TRBJ2-1; checking the TCRdb D call of TRBD2 is not possible without DNA. This CDR3 has 14 amino acids. CDR1 and CDR2 (germline): DFQATT, SNEGSKA (reference sequence). Here the CDR3 reads CSAREGVDYNEQFF.

CDR3 protein: CSASPNQISVF. The chain links TRBV20-1 to TRBJ2-1. The V gene's germline CDR1 is DFQATT and CDR2 SNEGSKA (reference sequence). The CDR3 contains 11 residues.

The rearrangement uses TRBV7-9 and TRBJ1-2. This CDR3 is built from 15 residues. In germline, CDR1 is SEHNR, CDR2 FQNEAQ (reference sequence). CDR3 loop: CASSLAVVDNYGYTF.

The chain links TRBV18 to TRBJ1-1; TCRdb proposes TRBD1, but this gene call is untestable without DNA. The CDR3 spans 17 residues. Germline CDR1 reads KGHSH; CDR2 reads LQKENI. This chain's CDR3 is CASSPLDRVWGYTEAFF.

The rearrangement joins TRBV21-1 to TRBJ2-4. TRBV21-1 is given as a pseudogene. The CDR3 sequence is 13 residues long. The CDR3 sequence: CASSISTKNIQYF.

The chain recombines TRBV7-2 with TRBJ2-2. CDR1 and CDR2 from the germline V gene are SGHTA and FQGNSA. This CDR3 comprises 15 residues. CDR3 sequence: CASSFASANTGELFF. Looking up the rest from reference TRBV7-2 and TRBJ2-2 gives the full variable domain: GAGVSQSPSNKVTEKGKDVELRCDPISGHTALYWYRQSLGQGLEFLIYFQGNSAPDKSGLPSDRFSAERTGGSVSTLTIQRTQQEDSAVYLCASSFASANTGELFFGEGSRLTVL.

J is TRBJ2-3 and V is TRBV24-1; TCRdb designates TRBD1, a call that cannot be tested without DNA. The germline CDR1 and CDR2 sequences are KGHDR and SFDVKD. The CDR3 loop spans 18 amino acids. CDR3 amino acids: CATSEGPDSYHSTDTQYF.

The genes are TRBV27 and TRBJ1-1; checking the TCRdb D call of TRBD1 is not possible without DNA. Germline-derived CDR1 and CDR2 are MNHEY and SMNVEV (reference sequence). The CDR3 loop spans 14 amino acids. CDR3 loop: CASSYQGAPTEAFF.

J is TRBJ2-2 and V is TRBV12-3 or TRBV12-4; TCRdb picks TRBD2, but there is no DNA to check that call. The CDR3 has 14 amino acids. The CDR3 protein is CASSFLAGTGELFF.

This rearrangement joins TRBV4-3 to TRBJ2-3; the TRBD2 assignment by TCRdb is unverifiable without DNA. Germline V gene lookup returns CDR1 LGHNA and CDR2 YSLEER. CDR3 length: 18 residues. The CDR3 spells CASSHQALAGGPTDTQYF.

J is TRBJ2-6 and V is TRBV12-3 or TRBV12-4; the TRBD1 assignment by TCRdb is unverifiable without DNA. The CDR3 sequence is 14 residues long. This CDR3 is CASIPWSGANVLTF.

The gene calls are TRBV6-2 or TRBV6-3 and TRBJ2-1; TCRdb names TRBD1, which stays unverified in the absence of DNA. Per the germline V gene, CDR1 is MNHEY and CDR2 is SVGEGT. The CDR3 loop spans 12 amino acids. CDR3 sequence: CASSYSGTEQFF.

This chain joins TRBV5-1 and TRBJ2-3; with no DNA, the TCRdb D assignment of TRBD1 cannot be verified. Germline V gene lookup returns CDR1 SGHRS and CDR2 YFSETQ. The CDR3 extends over 16 amino acids. The CDR3 protein is CASSFSGTGGADTQYF.

The gene calls are TRBV4-1 and TRBJ1-4. CDR3 size: 16 residues. CDR1 and CDR2 (germline): MGHRA, YSYEKL. This CDR3 reads CASSQEFVGFEEKLFF.

V gene TRBV24-1 combines with J gene TRBJ2-1; the D gene TCRdb calls, TRBD2, cannot be checked with no DNA. The CDR3 runs 13 residues. Per the germline V gene, CDR1 is KGHDR and CDR2 is SFDVKD. CDR3: CATHSPVDNEQFF.